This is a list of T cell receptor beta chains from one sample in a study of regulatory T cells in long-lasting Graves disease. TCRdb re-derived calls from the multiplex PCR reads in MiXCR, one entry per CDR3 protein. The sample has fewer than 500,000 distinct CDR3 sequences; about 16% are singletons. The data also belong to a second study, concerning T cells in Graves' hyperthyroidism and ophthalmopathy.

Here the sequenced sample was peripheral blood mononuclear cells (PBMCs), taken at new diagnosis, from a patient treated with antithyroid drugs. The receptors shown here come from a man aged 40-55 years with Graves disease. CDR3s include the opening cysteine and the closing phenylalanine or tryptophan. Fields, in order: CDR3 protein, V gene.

CDR3: CASSGQLSYNEQFF; V: TRBV2
CDR3: CASTMTSGSRTDTQYF; V: TRBV6-1
CDR3: CASSKGGATNEKLFF; V: TRBV2
CDR3: CASIRQHNQPQHF; V: TRBV6-1
CDR3: CASSFGLSTGNTIYF; V: TRBV11-2
CDR3: CASSPGDRNTGELFF; V: TRBV18
CDR3: CASSRHGANVLTF; V: TRBV9
CDR3: CASSPRSGGKESQYF; V: TRBV28
CDR3: CAISEGTAAYEQYF; V: TRBV10-3
CDR3: CASSALTGGQPQHF; V: TRBV6-1
CDR3: CAWSVLEGGPYYEQYF; V: TRBV30
CDR3: CASSPRVPGQGDEQYF; V: TRBV18
CDR3: CASSRLAGTTDTQYF; V: TRBV12-3/TRBV12-4
CDR3: CASSFVQRGPYEQYF; V: TRBV11-3
CDR3: CASSKITGAVTNTGELFF; V: TRBV6-2/TRBV6-3
CDR3: CATSTWGVTDTQYF; V: TRBV15
CDR3: CASSGTSGRPTDTQYF; V: TRBV9
CDR3: CASSLKLSDQNQPQHF; V: TRBV12-3/TRBV12-4
CDR3: CSVINRDRGQNEQYF; V: TRBV29-1
CDR3: CASSLGPTGLKSSEQFF; V: TRBV11-3
CDR3: CSAGQGNTEAFF; V: TRBV29-1
CDR3: CASSFRLAGVMETQYF; V: TRBV7-2
CDR3: CASSRRTSGYHEQYF; V: TRBV3-1
CDR3: CASSWDTQYF; V: TRBV28
CDR3: CSARDWGTSGNQFF; V: TRBV20-1
CDR3: CSARDVLAGANEQYF; V: TRBV20-1
CDR3: CASSLGLGTEAFF; V: TRBV27
CDR3: CASSPQQGLSNEQFF; V: TRBV7-9
CDR3: CAWSEEFYNEQFF; V: TRBV30
CDR3: CSARDLGFGHEQYF; V: TRBV20-1
CDR3: CASSFLRTGIYEQYF; V: TRBV5-5
CDR3: CASGGTSSYEQYF; V: TRBV28
CDR3: CASTATGAGETQYF; V: TRBV19
CDR3: CASRLEAGAAVELFF; V: TRBV6-2/TRBV6-3
CDR3: CASSFTGLNTEAFF; V: TRBV5-1
CDR3: CASSQVGGLAASTDTQYF; V: TRBV3-1
CDR3: CASAPGGPENTIYF; V: TRBV28
CDR3: CASSPKPGARKNIQYF; V: TRBV18
CDR3: CSASEVLTLRNQPQHF; V: TRBV20-1
CDR3: CASSYSGGVGAFF; V: TRBV6-5
CDR3: CAITPSGHSSYNEQFF; V: TRBV10-3
CDR3: CASSVAGQREQYF; V: TRBV12-3/TRBV12-4
CDR3: CASGGRGMNTEAFF; V: TRBV19
CDR3: CSATGQEKTYEQYF; V: TRBV20-1